These T cell receptor beta chains were read from a single sample in a study of blood T cell repertoires in COVID-19. The data were produced by immunoSEQ multiplex PCR, yet TCRdb's version contains in-frame clones alone and is incomplete. In the table there are 330,000 or so clones, roughly 86% of which are singletons. The sample taken for sequencing was peripheral blood. Receptor source: a man aged 30 to 39 with COVID-19, enrolled during active disease. The CDR3 runs from the conserved cysteine through the conserved F or W. The order of the fields is D gene, clone size, J gene, V gene, CDR3 protein, CDR3 DNA. D genes are given only for firm matches. Clone size, where shown, is once, few, many, or a class for clones that have expanded.

. | many | TRBJ2-3 | TRBV7-9 | CASSAGEGDTQYF | TGTGCCAGCAGCGCAGGAGAGGGTGATACGCAGTATTTT
TRBD1 | . | TRBJ2-1 | TRBV3-1/TRBV3-2 | CASSYAPQGGYNEQFF | TGTGCCAGCAGCTATGCCCCACAGGGGGGCTACAATGAGCAGTTCTTC
TRBD1 | . | TRBJ2-7 | TRBV9 | CASSVGVGGSYEQYF | TGTGCCAGCAGCGTAGGAGTAGGGGGCAGCTACGAGCAGTACTTC
. | . | TRBJ2-2 | TRBV5-1 | CASSLAVSSVDTGELFF | TGCGCCAGCAGCTTGGCCGTTAGTTCGGTCGACACCGGGGAGCTGTTTTTT
. | . | TRBJ2-7 | TRBV28 | CASSFLDYSYEQYF | TGTGCCAGCAGTTTCCTGGACTACTCCTACGAGCAGTACTTC
. | . | TRBJ1-2 | TRBV5-1 | CASSFQQGSGYTF | TGCGCCAGCAGCTTCCAGCAGGGCTCTGGCTACACCTTC
TRBD1 | . | TRBJ2-1 | TRBV19 | CASSTQPGQGPGNNEQFF | TGTGCCAGTAGTACACAACCGGGACAGGGGCCGGGGAACAATGAGCAGTTCTTC
. | . | TRBJ2-7 | TRBV6-2/TRBV6-3 | CASSYPSTGGFIYEQYF | TGTGCCAGCAGTTACCCTTCGACGGGCGGGTTTATCTACGAGCAGTACTTC
. | . | TRBJ2-7 | TRBV5-4 | CASSPISSYEQYF | TGTGCCAGCAGCCCCATCAGCTCCTACGAGCAGTACTTC
TRBD1 | . | TRBJ2-1 | TRBV4-3 | CASSQAPGGQFF | TGCGCCAGCAGCCAAGCCCCAGGGGGGCAGTTCTTC
. | . | TRBJ1-1 | TRBV3-1/TRBV3-2 | CASSQAQQGTEAFF | TGTGCCAGCAGCCAAGCGCAGCAGGGGACTGAAGCTTTCTTT
TRBD1 | . | TRBJ1-5 | TRBV18 | CASSVDRVGQPQHF | TGTGCCAGCTCAGTCGACAGGGTAGGTCAGCCCCAGCATTTT
. | . | TRBJ1-3 | TRBV7-8 | CASSLSPGASGNTIYF | TGTGCCAGCAGCTTAAGTCCAGGGGCCTCTGGAAACACCATATATTTT
TRBD1 | . | TRBJ1-2 | TRBV6-2/TRBV6-3 | CASRYRGGMVYGYTF | TGTGCCAGCAGATACAGGGGAGGGATGGTCTATGGCTACACCTTC
. | . | TRBJ2-1 | TRBV11-2 | CASSPLGRAYNEQFF | TGTGCCAGCAGCCCCCTAGGCAGGGCCTACAATGAGCAGTTCTTC
TRBD2 | . | TRBJ2-7 | TRBV7-9 | CASSLLRGYEQYF | TGTGCCAGCAGCTTATTGCGGGGGTACGAGCAGTACTTC
. | few | TRBJ1-5 | TRBV4-1 | CASSQQGYSNQPQHF | TGCGCCAGCAGCCAACAGGGGTATAGCAATCAGCCCCAGCATTTT
. | . | TRBJ2-5 | TRBV9 | CASSVSGQETQYF | TGTGCCAGCAGCGTATCAGGGCAGGAGACCCAGTACTTC
. | . | TRBJ1-2 | TRBV10-3 | CAISESSSGFSGYTF | TGTGCCATCAGTGAGTCGTCTTCGGGGTTCAGTGGCTACACCTTC
. | once | TRBJ2-1 | TRBV6-5 | CASSYSGSDEQFF | TGTGCCAGCAGTTACTCAGGGAGCGATGAGCAGTTCTTC
TRBD1 | . | TRBJ1-2 | TRBV19 | CASSQRTGGAGYGYTF | TGTGCCAGTAGCCAACGGACAGGGGGCGCGGGCTATGGCTACACCTTC
TRBD1 | . | TRBJ1-1 | TRBV4-2 | CASSRGDRENTEAFF | TGTGCCAGCAGCCGAGGGGACAGGGAGAACACTGAAGCTTTCTTT
TRBD2 | . | TRBJ2-7 | TRBV10-3 | CAISRTLAGGAYEQYF | TGTGCCATCAGCCGTACCTTAGCGGGGGGGGCCTACGAGCAGTACTTC
TRBD2 | . | TRBJ2-3 | TRBV3-1/TRBV3-2 | CASSQSGGMDTQYF | TGTGCCAGCAGCCAAAGCGGGGGGATGGATACGCAGTATTTT
TRBD1 | few | TRBJ2-1 | TRBV5-6 | CASSLNFPGTGRDEQFF | TGTGCCAGCAGCTTGAACTTTCCCGGGACAGGGCGCGATGAGCAGTTCTTC
. | . | TRBJ2-5 | TRBV12-3/TRBV12-4 | CASHQGWGETQYF | TGTGCCAGCCACCAGGGCTGGGGTGAGACCCAGTACTTC
. | . | TRBJ1-1 | TRBV7-9 | CASTQVMNTEAFF | TGTGCCAGCACCCAGGTGATGAACACTGAAGCTTTCTTT
TRBD1 | . | TRBJ1-1 | TRBV7-9 | CASSLLTGDATEAFF | TGTGCCAGCAGCTTACTGACAGGGGACGCCACTGAAGCTTTCTTT
. | . | TRBJ2-1 | TRBV7-9 | CASRPAGSSHEQFF | TGTGCCAGCAGGCCAGCCGGGAGCAGTCATGAGCAGTTCTTC
. | . | TRBJ2-7 | TRBV7-3 | CASRVGGAYEQYF | TGTGCCAGCAGGGTCGGAGGGGCCTACGAGCAGTACTTC
. | once | TRBJ1-5 | TRBV5-8 | CASPKTGRRSNQPQHF | TGTGCCAGCCCAAAAACGGGGAGGAGAAGCAATCAGCCCCAGCATTTT
. | . | TRBJ2-7 | TRBV6-5 | CASSYLMVGGEQYF | TGTGCCAGCAGTTACCTTATGGTCGGAGGCGAGCAGTACTTC
TRBD1 | . | TRBJ2-7 | TRBV14 | CASSQGQGNEQYF | TGTGCCAGCAGCCAAGGACAGGGAAACGAGCAGTACTTC
. | few | TRBJ2-2 | TRBV4-3 | CASSRNSREAEGTGELFF | TGCGCCAGCAGCCGGAACTCCCGGGAAGCTGAAGGCACCGGGGAGCTGTTTTTT
TRBD1 | . | TRBJ2-1 | TRBV11-2 | CASSLADRFNEQFF | TGTGCCAGCAGCTTAGCGGACAGGTTTAATGAGCAGTTCTTC
. | . | TRBJ2-5 | TRBV7-2 | CASSLYGGRETQYF | TGTGCCAGCAGCTTATACGGGGGTAGGGAGACCCAGTACTTC
. | . | TRBJ2-3 | TRBV4-1 | CASSQAGTDTQYF | TGCGCCAGCAGCCAAGCGGGCACAGATACGCAGTATTTT
. | . | TRBJ2-7 | TRBV29-1 | CSVPGSYEQYF | TGCAGCGTTCCAGGCTCCTACGAGCAGTACTTC
. | few | TRBJ1-5 | TRBV2 | CASSERVFNQPQHF | TGTGCCAGCAGTGAGCGGGTATTCAATCAGCCCCAGCATTTT
TRBD1 | . | TRBJ1-2 | TRBV15 | CATSRDRQGGYTF | TGTGCCACCAGCAGAGACAGACAGGGTGGCTACACCTTC
. | few | TRBJ2-2 | TRBV2 | CASKGGGAAPNTGELFF | TGTGCCAGCAAAGGTGGGGGGGCCGCTCCGAACACCGGGGAGCTGTTTTTT
TRBD1 | . | TRBJ1-4 | TRBV28 | CASSSPTGGEEKLFF | TGTGCCAGCAGTTCTCCGACAGGGGGAGAGGAAAAACTGTTTTTT
TRBD1 | . | TRBJ1-4 | TRBV19 | CASSAGGTNEKLFF | TGTGCCAGTAGCGCAGGGGGAACTAATGAAAAACTGTTTTTT